This TCR beta chain is from a study of prognosis after radiotherapy for stage I lung cancer. In the study overall: Newly diagnosed primary stage I lung tumors were present in some 15 patients, and oligometastatic NSCLC after surgical resection of the primary tumor was present in roughly five patients. Delivery of radiotherapy was by SBRT in 3 to 5 fractions at a biologically effective dose of at least 100 Gy.

V gave up 1 base and J gave up 7 bases; unmatched junction bases: 13. Germline V lookup: CDR1 DFQATT, CDR2 SNEGSKA (reference sequence). The CDR3 has 17 amino acids. CDR3 of TCR beta was amplified from genomic DNA via a two-round multiplex PCR. It was primers specific to each TRBV and TRBJ gene that first-round PCR used. One entry per CDR3 protein, called by TCRdb with MiXCR from the multiplex PCR reads. This table holds about 20,000 distinct CDR3 sequences, roughly 40% found once. The chain couples TRBV20-1 to TRBJ1-6; TRBD1 agrees at 7 bases. The source of this sequence is a donor of 50 years or more with non-small cell lung cancer. Sequencing was performed on PBMCs, taken before or after stereotactic body radiation therapy (not recorded which). CDR3 sequence reads: CSARGTGGLSRNSPLHF. The DNA for the CDR3 is TGCAGTGCTAGAGGGACAGGAGGTCTTAGTCGAAATTCACCCCTCCACTTT.